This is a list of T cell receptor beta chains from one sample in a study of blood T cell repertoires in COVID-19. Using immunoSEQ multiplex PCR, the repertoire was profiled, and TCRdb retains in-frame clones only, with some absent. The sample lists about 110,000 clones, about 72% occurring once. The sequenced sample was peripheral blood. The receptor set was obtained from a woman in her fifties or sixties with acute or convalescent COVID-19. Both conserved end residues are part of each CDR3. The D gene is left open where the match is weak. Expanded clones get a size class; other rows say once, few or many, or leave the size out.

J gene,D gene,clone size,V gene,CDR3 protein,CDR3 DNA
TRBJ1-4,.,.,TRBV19,CASSIVRGRGTNEKLFF,TGTGCCAGTAGTATAGTACGGGGCAGGGGAACTAATGAAAAACTGTTTTTT
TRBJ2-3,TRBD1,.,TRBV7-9,CASSLGDRNTDTQYF,TGTGCCAGCAGCTTAGGGGACAGGAACACAGATACGCAGTATTTT
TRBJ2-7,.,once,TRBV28,CASSSSGEGRYEQYF,TGTGCCAGCAGTTCCTCGGGAGAGGGGAGGTACGAGCAGTACTTC
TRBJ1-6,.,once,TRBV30,CAWSVGSGISPLHF,TGTGCCTGGAGTGTCGGGTCTGGAATTTCACCCCTCCACTTT
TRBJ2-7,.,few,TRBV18,CAGGVGSEQYF,TGTGCCGGAGGGGTGGGAAGCGAGCAGTACTTC
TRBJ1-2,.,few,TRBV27,CASSPDGRTNYGYTF,TGTGCCAGCAGTCCCGACGGGAGAACAAACTATGGCTACACCTTC
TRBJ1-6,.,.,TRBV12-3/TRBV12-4,CASSSTYSPLHF,TGTGCCAGCAGCTCCACTTATTCACCCCTCCACTTT
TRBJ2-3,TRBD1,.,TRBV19,CASSKPDRDRDTQYF,TGTGCCAGTAGTAAACCCGACAGGGATCGGGATACGCAGTATTTT
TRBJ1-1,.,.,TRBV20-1,CSASKAGDTEAFF,TGCAGTGCTAGTAAGGCAGGGGACACTGAAGCTTTCTTT
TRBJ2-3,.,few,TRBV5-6,CASSRGDTQYF,TGTGCCAGCAGCAGGGGGGATACGCAGTATTTT
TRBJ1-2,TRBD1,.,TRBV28,CASSLWDRSGGYTF,TGTGCCAGCAGTTTATGGGACAGGTCGGGAGGCTACACCTTC
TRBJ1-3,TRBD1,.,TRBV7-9,CASSPPGTGFRNTIYF,TGTGCCAGCAGCCCGCCCGGGACAGGGTTTAGAAACACCATATATTTT
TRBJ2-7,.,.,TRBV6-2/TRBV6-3,CASSSQGREQYF,TGTGCCAGCAGTTCACAGGGACGTGAGCAGTACTTC
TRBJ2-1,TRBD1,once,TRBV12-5,CAQLQGSLFNEQFF,TGTGCGCAACTACAGGGGAGTTTATTCAATGAGCAGTTCTTC
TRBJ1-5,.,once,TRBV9,CASSVGGGNQPQHF,TGTGCCAGCAGCGTAGGTGGGGGGAATCAGCCCCAGCATTTT
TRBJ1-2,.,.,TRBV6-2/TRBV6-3,CASSLRGGHNYGYTF,TGTGCCAGCAGTCTCAGGGGCGGACACAACTATGGCTACACCTTC
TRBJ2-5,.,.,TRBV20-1,CGVRVVETQYF,TGCGGCGTCAGGGTTGTGGAGACCCAGTACTTC
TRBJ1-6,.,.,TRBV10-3,CAISGQTNSPLHF,TGTGCCATATCTGGACAGACTAATTCACCCCTCCACTTT
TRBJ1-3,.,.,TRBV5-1,CASSFEWGPGNTIYF,TGCGCCAGCAGCTTCGAATGGGGGCCCGGAAACACCATATATTTT
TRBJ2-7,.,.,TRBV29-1,CSAGPLGGSEQYF,TGCAGCGCCGGCCCCCTGGGCGGGTCCGAGCAGTACTTC
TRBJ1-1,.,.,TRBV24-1,CATKKNGEAFF,TGTGCCACCAAGAAGAACGGTGAAGCTTTCTTT
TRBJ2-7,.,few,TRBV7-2,CASSLAGAQFYEQYF,TGTGCCAGCAGCTTAGCGGGGGCCCAATTCTACGAGCAGTACTTC
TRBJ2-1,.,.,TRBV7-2,CASSYRQGRAEQFF,TGTGCCAGCAGCTATCGCCAGGGGCGAGCTGAGCAGTTCTTC
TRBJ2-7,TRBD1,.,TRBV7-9,CASSFQGAGVEQYF,TGTGCCAGCAGCTTTCAGGGGGCAGGGGTCGAGCAGTACTTC
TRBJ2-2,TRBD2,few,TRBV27,CASSSLPGLGSGELFF,TGTGCCAGCAGTTCCCTACCGGGACTAGGATCCGGGGAGCTGTTTTTT
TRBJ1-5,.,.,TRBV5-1,CASSLGANQPQHF,TGCGCCAGCAGCTTGGGGGCGAATCAGCCCCAGCATTTT
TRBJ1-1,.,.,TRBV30,CAWRLPGRATEAFF,TGTGCCTGGAGACTTCCAGGCAGGGCCACTGAAGCTTTCTTT
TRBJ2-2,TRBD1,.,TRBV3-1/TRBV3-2,CASSLRQGNTGELFF,TGTGCCAGCAGCCTCCGACAGGGTAACACCGGGGAGCTGTTTTTT
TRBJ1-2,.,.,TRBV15,CATRKYPNQGIGYTF,TGTGCCACCAGAAAGTATCCAAATCAGGGGATCGGCTACACCTTC
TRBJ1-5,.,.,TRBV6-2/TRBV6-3,CASSYFALGNQPQHF,TGTGCCAGCAGTTACTTTGCCCTCGGGAATCAGCCCCAGCATTTT
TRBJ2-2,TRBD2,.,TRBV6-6,CASRPTSGGGGGELFF,TGTGCCAGCAGACCCACTAGCGGGGGCGGTGGCGGGGAGCTGTTTTTT
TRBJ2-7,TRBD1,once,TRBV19,CASSSGQGREQYF,TGTGCCAGTAGCTCGGGACAGGGTAGAGAGCAGTACTTC
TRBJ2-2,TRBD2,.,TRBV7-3,CASSLTPSGGPVGELFF,TGTGCCAGCAGCTTAACGCCTAGCGGGGGACCTGTCGGGGAGCTGTTTTTT
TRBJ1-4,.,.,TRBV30,CAWSARQTREKLFF,TGTGCCTGGAGTGCCCGACAGACTCGGGAAAAACTGTTTTTT
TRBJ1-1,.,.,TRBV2,CASFIRGGNTEAFF,TGTGCCAGCTTCATCAGAGGGGGGAACACTGAAGCTTTCTTT
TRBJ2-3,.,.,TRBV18,CASSPRQLDTTSTDTQYF,TGTGCCAGCTCACCACGGCAACTTGACACCACCTCCACAGATACGCAGTATTTT
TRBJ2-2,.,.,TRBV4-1,CASSPHGGNGELFF,TGCGCCAGCAGCCCCCACGGCGGGAACGGGGAGCTGTTTTTT
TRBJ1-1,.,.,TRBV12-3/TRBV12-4,CASSLEGAFF,TGTGCCAGCAGTCTCGAGGGAGCTTTCTTT
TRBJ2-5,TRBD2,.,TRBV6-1,CASSEGGNQETQYF,TGTGCCAGCAGTGAGGGAGGGAACCAAGAGACCCAGTACTTC
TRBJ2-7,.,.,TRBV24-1,CATSDYGGDGQYF,TGTGCCACCAGTGATTACGGAGGGGACGGGCAGTACTTC
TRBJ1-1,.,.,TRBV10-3,CAISEGGGSNTEAFF,TGTGCCATCAGTGAAGGGGGGGGCTCGAACACTGAAGCTTTCTTT
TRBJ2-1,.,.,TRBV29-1,CSAEVRVYNEQFF,TGCAGCGCTGAGGTCCGGGTCTACAATGAGCAGTTCTTC
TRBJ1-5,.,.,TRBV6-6,CASRPGQYSNQPQHF,TGTGCCAGCAGACCCGGACAGTATAGCAATCAGCCCCAGCATTTT
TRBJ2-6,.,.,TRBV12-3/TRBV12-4,CATGGANVLTF,TGTGCCACCGGGGGGGCCAACGTCCTGACTTTC
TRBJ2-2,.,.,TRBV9,CASSPPGQNTGELFF,TGTGCCAGCAGCCCACCGGGACAAAACACCGGGGAGCTGTTTTTT
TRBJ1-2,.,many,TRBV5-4,CASSLEAGSNYGYTF,TGTGCCAGCAGCTTGGAGGCAGGGTCTAACTATGGCTACACCTTC